The clone carrying this TCR beta chain showed up many times. Arm-PCR of CDR3 regions with iRepertoire HTBI primers generated TCR beta libraries. Each CDR3 protein gets one entry after TCRdb re-called the multiplex PCR reads with MiXCR. The repertoire consists of roughly 500,000 distinct CDR3 sequences, with about 14% occurring once and the leading ten covering roughly a tenth. This sample is part of a study of regulatory T cells in long-lasting Graves disease. Overall study: Graves' patients who were just diagnosed had used antithyroid drugs for under 3 months.

Time point meaning: newly diagnosed GD, antithyroid drugs for less than 3 months. The authors made the TCR library using RNA they extracted from PBMCs. V lost 7 bases, J lost 3 bases, and 13 bases lay in between. The CDR3 length is 13 residues. The data also belong to a second study, concerning T cells in Graves' hyperthyroidism and ophthalmopathy. As reported in that work: HTBI primers were the set used in a first-round RT-PCR of the TCR CDR3.

The clonotype was recovered from a man between 25 and 39 years old with Graves disease. The genes are TRBV12-3 or TRBV12-4 and TRBJ2-7; a weak D match, TRBD2 (7 bases). Sequenced here: peripheral blood mononuclear cells (PBMCs), sampled at new diagnosis, from a patient treated with antithyroid drugs. For the CDR3, the DNA is TGTGCCAGCAAGAGGGGGGGGAACTACGAGCAGTACTTC. It yields the protein CASKRGGNYEQYF.